These T cell receptor beta chains were read from a single sample in a study. TCRdb analysed the 5' RACE reads with MiXCR anew, one entry per CDR3 protein. The table includes approximately 5,300 distinct CDR3 sequences, roughly 31% detected once. The sample taken for sequencing was memory CD4+ T cells sorted from a lymph node. Every receptor here comes from a female donor with breast cancer. Each CDR3 is given with its conserved first and last residue. D genes are given only for firm matches. Expanded clones are given a class, and other clones once, few, many or no size at all.

V gene: TRBV30; clone size: few; D gene: .; J gene: TRBJ2-3; CDR3 DNA: TGTGCCTGGACTTGGACAGATACGCAGTATTTT; CDR3 protein: CAWTWTDTQYF
V gene: TRBV9; clone size: .; D gene: TRBD2; J gene: TRBJ2-1; CDR3 DNA: TGTGCCAGCAGCCTAAGCGGGATCTCCTACAATGAGCAGTTCTTC; CDR3 protein: CASSLSGISYNEQFF
V gene: TRBV20-1; clone size: many; D gene: .; J gene: TRBJ1-1; CDR3 DNA: TGCAGTGCTAGATTAACAGGGAGCACTGAAGCTTTCTTT; CDR3 protein: CSARLTGSTEAFF
V gene: TRBV5-1; clone size: .; D gene: .; J gene: TRBJ1-6; CDR3 DNA: TGCGCCAGCAGCTTTGGGGGCTGGAATAATTCACCCCTCCACTTT; CDR3 protein: CASSFGGWNNSPLHF
V gene: TRBV4-1; clone size: .; D gene: .; J gene: TRBJ1-5; CDR3 DNA: TGCGCCAGCAGCCATGGACAGAATAGCAATCAGCCCCAGCATTTT; CDR3 protein: CASSHGQNSNQPQHF
V gene: TRBV20-1; clone size: medium-sized; D gene: TRBD1; J gene: TRBJ1-2; CDR3 DNA: TGCAGTGCTGAAACCTCCGGGACAGGGGGATATGGCTACACCTTC; CDR3 protein: CSAETSGTGGYGYTF
V gene: TRBV24-1; clone size: once; D gene: .; J gene: TRBJ1-5; CDR3 DNA: TGTGCCAACGGCGGGGAAACAAGCAAACAGCCCCAGCATTTT; CDR3 protein: CANGGETSKQPQHF
V gene: TRBV7-2; clone size: .; D gene: TRBD2; J gene: TRBJ2-1; CDR3 DNA: TGTGCCAGCAGCTTAGTAGGGACTAGTAACAATGAGCAGTTCTTC; CDR3 protein: CASSLVGTSNNEQFF
V gene: TRBV5-1; clone size: few; D gene: TRBD1; J gene: TRBJ2-4; CDR3 DNA: TGCGCCAGCAGCTTCGGACAGGGAAACATTCAGTACTTC; CDR3 protein: CASSFGQGNIQYF
V gene: TRBV7-8; clone size: medium-sized; D gene: TRBD1; J gene: TRBJ2-7; CDR3 DNA: TGTGCCAGCAGCGACCCAAAGCGGGACAGGGCCAAGCAGTACTTC; CDR3 protein: CASSDPKRDRAKQYF
V gene: TRBV4-1; clone size: medium-sized; D gene: TRBD1; J gene: TRBJ2-5; CDR3 DNA: TGCGCCAGCAGCCAGGGACAGGCTCAAGAGACCCAGTACTTC; CDR3 protein: CASSQGQAQETQYF
V gene: TRBV18; clone size: .; D gene: .; J gene: TRBJ2-7; CDR3 DNA: TGTGCCAGCTCACTAGATGGGACGTACGGGCCCTTAACCGAGCAGTACTTC; CDR3 protein: CASSLDGTYGPLTEQYF
V gene: TRBV5-6; clone size: medium-sized; D gene: .; J gene: TRBJ2-3; CDR3 DNA: TGTGCCAGCTCTCCACCGTGGGGACGGGGCACAGATACGCAGTATTTT; CDR3 protein: CASSPPWGRGTDTQYF
V gene: TRBV18; clone size: once; D gene: TRBD1; J gene: TRBJ1-6; CDR3 DNA: TGTGCCAGCTCACCCGGAAGTGGGACAGCAAATTCACCCCTCCACTTT; CDR3 protein: CASSPGSGTANSPLHF
V gene: TRBV7-8; clone size: .; D gene: .; J gene: TRBJ1-3; CDR3 DNA: TGTGCCAGCAGCTCCCTGCTAGAAGGAGGAAACACCATATATTTT; CDR3 protein: CASSSLLEGGNTIYF
V gene: TRBV18; clone size: few; D gene: .; J gene: TRBJ2-3; CDR3 DNA: TGTGCCAGCTCACCATATGTTACAGATACGCAGTATTTT; CDR3 protein: CASSPYVTDTQYF
V gene: TRBV7-2; clone size: medium-sized; D gene: .; J gene: TRBJ2-2; CDR3 DNA: TGTGCCAGCAGCTTCCGACTAGGGCCCGGGGAGCTGTTTTTT; CDR3 protein: CASSFRLGPGELFF
V gene: TRBV10-3; clone size: large; D gene: .; J gene: TRBJ2-5; CDR3 DNA: TGTGCCACCGGACTGCCCCAAGAGACCCAGTACTTC; CDR3 protein: CATGLPQETQYF
V gene: TRBV20-1; clone size: .; D gene: .; J gene: TRBJ1-2; CDR3 DNA: TGCACCATTCCCGGGGCCTATGGCTACACCTTC; CDR3 protein: CTIPGAYGYTF
V gene: TRBV3-1; clone size: .; D gene: .; J gene: TRBJ1-1; CDR3 DNA: TGTGCCAGCAGCCAAGTGGGGGCTGAAGCTTTCTTT; CDR3 protein: CASSQVGAEAFF
V gene: TRBV28; clone size: many; D gene: .; J gene: TRBJ2-7; CDR3 DNA: TGTGCCAGCAGTAAGATAGCGGAGGGCGACGAGCAGTACTTC; CDR3 protein: CASSKIAEGDEQYF
V gene: TRBV6-5; clone size: medium-sized; D gene: .; J gene: TRBJ1-1; CDR3 DNA: TGTGCCAGCAGTCCCAGACAGGTCTGGCGAGCTTTCTTT; CDR3 protein: CASSPRQVWRAFF
V gene: TRBV29-1; clone size: many; D gene: .; J gene: TRBJ2-7; CDR3 DNA: TGCAGCGTCTACAGACGAGGGGACTCCTACGAGCAGTACTTC; CDR3 protein: CSVYRRGDSYEQYF
V gene: TRBV20-1; clone size: large; D gene: TRBD1; J gene: TRBJ2-3; CDR3 DNA: TGCAGTGCTAGAGCCAGGGGGCAAGATACGCAGTATTTT; CDR3 protein: CSARARGQDTQYF